The clone carrying this T cell receptor beta chain was detected only once. Its antigen is not known. The source of the sample is a study of vaccination effects on CD4 cells after COVID-19. V was clipped by 5 bases and J by 6 bases; unmatched bases: 5. The CDR3 contains 16 residues. Germline V gives CDR1 SGHTA, CDR2 FQGTGA. After expansion with viral peptide pools in the ViraFEST assay, antigen-specific CD4+ T cells were sequenced. Culture lasted approximately 10 days before CD4+ T cell isolation. Confirmation by PCR established that the person had SARS-CoV-2 infection between March and December 2020. Sequencing used immunoSEQ multiplex PCR; TCRdb keeps in-frame clones, though not all of them. This table holds about 45,000 clones, around 74% found once.

This TCR was sampled from a human donor who had a prior SARS-CoV-2 infection. This rearrangement joins TRBV7-3 to TRBJ2-2, with TRBD2 identical over 14 bases. The input for sequencing was CD4+ T cells from PBMCs cultured with a peptide pool, taken before COVID-19 vaccination. DNA of the CDR3: TGTGCCAGCAGCCCCGGGACTAGCGGGGGTCCCGGGGAGCTGTTTTTT. Encoded protein: CASSPGTSGGPGELFF.